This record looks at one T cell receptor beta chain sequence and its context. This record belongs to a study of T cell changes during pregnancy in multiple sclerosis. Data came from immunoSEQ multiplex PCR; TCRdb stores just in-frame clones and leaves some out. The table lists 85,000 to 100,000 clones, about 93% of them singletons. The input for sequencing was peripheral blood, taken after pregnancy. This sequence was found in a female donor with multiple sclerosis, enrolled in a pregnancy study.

CDR3 bases: TGTGCCAGCAGCTTTTCTCGTCCCCGCAATGAGCAGTTCTTC. This gives the protein CASSFSRPRNEQFF. The V call is TRBV11-1, the J call TRBJ2-1; D remains unclear. This CDR3 contains 14 residues. Germline CDR1 SGHAT, CDR2 FQDESV (reference sequence). The V and J ends lost 3 bases and 6 bases respectively, with 12 bases between them.